Sequencing of this TCR beta chain was carried out in a study of T cells in women clearing cervical HPV infection. TCRdb's copy holds only in-frame clones and misses some; the assay was immunoSEQ multiplex PCR. The sample is made up of approximately 32,000 clones, and the top ten hold about 7.7% of it. As concerns this clone: The sequenced fragment ends 3 residues before the CDR3 boundary, so the rest is inferred from the germline J gene.

V shed 1 base, J shed 2 bases, and the junction held 3 bases outside the gene matches. The CDR3 loop spans 15 amino acids. Germline loops: CDR1 MNHEY, CDR2 SVGEGT. J is TRBJ2-3 and V is TRBV6-2 or TRBV6-3; 7 bases map to TRBD2. Sample: blood buffy coat. This clonotype originated in a woman between 18 and 75 years old with a cervical HPV16 infection that either progressed to CIN3+ or cleared (not recorded which). CDR3 amino acids: CASSYFGGNTDTQYF. CDR3 DNA, as far as it was read: TGTGCCAGCAGTTACTTCGGGGGGAACACAGATACG.